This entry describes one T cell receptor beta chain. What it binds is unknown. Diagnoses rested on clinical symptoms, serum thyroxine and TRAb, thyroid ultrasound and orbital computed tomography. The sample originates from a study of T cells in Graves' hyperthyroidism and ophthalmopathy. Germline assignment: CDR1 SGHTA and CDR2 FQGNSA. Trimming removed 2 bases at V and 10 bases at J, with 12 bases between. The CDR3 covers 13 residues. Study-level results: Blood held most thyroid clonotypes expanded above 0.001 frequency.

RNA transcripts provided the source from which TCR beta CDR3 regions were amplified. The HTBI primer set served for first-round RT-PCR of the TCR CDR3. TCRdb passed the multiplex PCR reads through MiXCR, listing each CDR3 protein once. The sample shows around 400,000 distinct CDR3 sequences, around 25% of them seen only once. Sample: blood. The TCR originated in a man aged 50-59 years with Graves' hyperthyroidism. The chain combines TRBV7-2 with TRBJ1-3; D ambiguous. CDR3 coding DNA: TGTGCCAGCAGCTTATCGGTCGGGGAGACCATATATTTT. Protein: CASSLSVGETIYF.